The rows below give T cell receptor beta chains drawn from one sample of a study of blood T cell repertoires in COVID-19. The protocol was immunoSEQ multiplex PCR, while the TCRdb copy is restricted to in-frame clones and leaves out a portion. The sample yields over 85,000 clones, approximately 82% seen once. Sequenced: peripheral blood. The receptor set was obtained from a man in his 60s with active or convalescent COVID-19. Each CDR3 is given with its conserved first and last residue. Fields, in order: CDR3 protein, V gene, J gene.

CDR3: CAISGGGADTEAFF
V: TRBV10-3
J: TRBJ1-1

CDR3: CASSLRGEGTDTQYF
V: TRBV28
J: TRBJ2-3

CDR3: CAISEWGRVTQYF
V: TRBV10-3
J: TRBJ2-3

CDR3: CASSGMAGQSSYNEQFF
V: TRBV19
J: TRBJ2-1

CDR3: CASSLTVRAGGDEQYF
V: TRBV3-1/TRBV3-2
J: TRBJ2-7

CDR3: CASSQDIGKRTQYF
V: TRBV4-1
J: TRBJ2-3

CDR3: CASSKLAGVIYEQFF
V: TRBV5-6
J: TRBJ2-1

CDR3: CASSKSGPGLYGYTF
V: TRBV3-1/TRBV3-2
J: TRBJ1-2

CDR3: CASSSLAGGPTDTQYF
V: TRBV5-5
J: TRBJ2-3

CDR3: CASSPITGGGDEQFF
V: TRBV27
J: TRBJ2-1